The 32 T cell receptor beta chains given below trace back to one sample, sequenced in a study of T cells in Graves' hyperthyroidism and ophthalmopathy. The investigators amplified TCR beta CDR3 regions from RNA transcripts. The HTBI set primed first-round TCR CDR3 RT-PCR. MiXCR, run by TCRdb on the multiplex PCR reads, gives a single entry per CDR3 protein. The sample lists around 300,000 distinct CDR3 sequences, roughly 20% seen once, with under 65% in the top ten. The sequenced sample was blood. Every receptor here comes from a man aged 25 to 45 with Graves' ophthalmopathy.

Only a few counts were recorded for this clonotype. The CDR3 loop reads CASSLSGGKTQYF. The CDR3 DNA follows: TGTGCCAGCAGCTTAAGCGGCGGGAAGACCCAGTACTTC. The V call is TRBV11-3, the J call TRBJ2-5, with TRBD2 as a possible D gene (6 bases). Germline loops: CDR1 SGHNT, CDR2 YENEEA. This CDR3 region has 13 residues. The V end lost 2 bases, the J end lost 6 bases, and 10 bases lay between the germline ends. The whole variable domain, filled in from reference TRBV11-3 and TRBJ2-5, reads EAGVVQSPRYKIIEKKQPVAFWCNPISGHNTLYWYLQNLGQGPELLIRYENEEAVDDSQLPKDRFSAERLKGVDSTLKIQPAELGDSAVYLCASSLSGGKTQYFGPGTRLLVL.

The chain recombines TRBV10-3 with TRBJ1-1, with D perhaps TRBD1 (5 bases). This CDR3 has 15 residues. Trimming cost V 3 bases and J 4 bases, with 15 bases left between them. Germline V lookup: CDR1 ENHRY, CDR2 SYGVKD. Here the CDR3 reads CAISDLRAGTTEAFF. CDR3 nucleotides: TGTGCCATCAGTGACCTCCGGGCGGGGACCACTGAAGCTTTCTTT.

This clonotype was detected many times. The chain joins TRBV11-3 to TRBJ1-1, with TRBD1 identical over 10 bases. The V gene end was trimmed by 8 bases and the J gene end by 4 bases; junction bases not matched to a gene: 7. This CDR3 has 14 residues. In germline, CDR1 is SGHNT, CDR2 YENEEA. CDR3 in DNA: TGTGCCAGCCGAGGGGACAGGGGAGGCACTGAAGCTTTCTTT. Translation: CASRGDRGGTEAFF. The entire variable domain, with the rest obtained from reference TRBV11-3 and TRBJ1-1, is as follows: EAGVVQSPRYKIIEKKQPVAFWCNPISGHNTLYWYLQNLGQGPELLIRYENEEAVDDSQLPKDRFSAERLKGVDSTLKIQPAELGDSAVYLCASRGDRGGTEAFFGQGTRLTVV.

The chain carries TRBV7-3 and TRBJ2-7; D is uncertain. V was cut by 5 bases and J by 5 bases, with 19 bases left in between. There are 15 residues in the CDR3. The germline V gene encodes CDR1 SGHTA and CDR2 FQGTGA. The DNA for the CDR3 is TGTGCCAGCAGCCCACTCCCGGTCATTCACGACGAGCAGTACTTC. It codes for CASSPLPVIHDEQYF.

The sample holds a few counts of this clonotype. The chain uses TRBV5-1 and TRBJ1-2; TRBD1 matches at 7 bases. V was pared by 0 bases and J by 1 base, with 12 bases of the junction left unmatched. Germline V gene sequence: CDR1 SGHRS, CDR2 YFSETQ. This CDR3 has 18 residues. Here the CDR3 DNA reads TGCGCCAGCAGCTTGGGAGACAGGGACTTCGGTGATAACTATGGCTACACCTTC. This sequence encodes CASSLGDRDFGDNYGYTF.

This clonotype was seen many times. J is TRBJ1-5 and V is TRBV12-3 or TRBV12-4, with D possibly TRBD1 on 5 matching bases. This CDR3 is 14 amino acids long. V dropped 6 bases and J dropped 6 bases, with 15 bases sitting between them. The CDR3 reads CASSPSVGGQPQHF. The CDR3 bases are TGTGCCAGCAGCCCCTCCGTGGGGGGTCAGCCCCAGCATTTT.

Many counts were recorded for this clonotype. The V gene is TRBV28, the J gene TRBJ2-5; 7 bases match TRBD1. The germline V gene has CDR1 MDHEN and CDR2 SYDVKM. J gave up 3 bases and V 6 bases, and 4 bases lay outside the gene matches. The CDR3 totals 13 residues. The CDR3 DNA is TGTGCCAGCAGAATAGGGACAGAAGAGACCCAGTACTTC. It codes for CASRIGTEETQYF.

The chain recombines TRBV28 with TRBJ2-3; no reliable D call. The V gene's germline CDR1 is MDHEN and CDR2 SYDVKM. The CDR3 has 15 residues. V was pared by 8 bases and J by 2 bases, with 17 bases between. The CDR3 sequence: CASLGWGNYTDTQYF. The DNA for the CDR3 is TGTGCCAGCCTAGGTTGGGGTAATTACACAGATACGCAGTATTTT.

In this sample, this clonotype turned up a few times. The V gene is TRBV20-1, the J gene TRBJ1-2; the match to TRBD1 covers 9 bases. V dropped 6 bases and J dropped 2; count of bases not matched to a gene: 13. The CDR3 contains 16 residues. The germline gives CDR1 DFQATT, CDR2 SNEGSKA (reference sequence). DNA for the CDR3: TGCAGTGCCCCGCAACAGGGGGCAGCGGGGAACTATGGCTACACCTTC. It encodes CSAPQQGAAGNYGYTF.

This clonotype was seen repeatedly, ten times or more. The chain couples TRBV24-1 to TRBJ2-5; D not resolved. Trimming took off 3 bases at V and 0 bases at J, with 10 bases between the two ends. Germline V CDR1 and CDR2: KGHDR, SFDVKD. The CDR3 is 15 amino acids. The CDR3 coding sequence is TGTGCCACCAGTGATCCCCTCGGGTACCAAGAGACCCAGTACTTC. Translation: CATSDPLGYQETQYF.

This clonotype was observed at least ten times. The J gene is TRBJ2-2, the V gene TRBV6-2 or TRBV6-3; 8 bases agree with TRBD2. The germline gives CDR1 MNHEY, CDR2 SVGEGT. V was clipped by 7 bases and J by 3 bases; unmatched bases: 7. The CDR3 contains 15 residues. In DNA form, the CDR3 reads TGTGCCAGCAACATAGCGGGATTATACACCGGGGAGCTGTTTTTT. Translated: CASNIAGLYTGELFF.

The rearrangement uses TRBV19 and TRBJ2-1; 12 bases align to TRBD2. This CDR3 comprises 17 residues. Losses at the gene ends were 3 bases for V and 5 bases for J; bases not matched to a gene: 8. CDR1 and CDR2 (germline): LNHDA, SQIVND (reference sequence). The CDR3 bases are TGTGCCAGTAGTATTAGAATGACTAGCGGGAGCCACAATGAGCAGTTCTTC. Encoded protein: CASSIRMTSGSHNEQFF.

This clonotype was seen repeatedly, ten times or more. The chain joins TRBV12-5 to TRBJ2-7, with D unresolved. The CDR3 is made up of 12 amino acids. CDR1 LGHNT and CDR2 FRNRAP come from the germline V gene. The V gene lost 6 bases and the J gene lost 3 bases, with 9 bases spanning the gap. CDR3 region: CASGPTVYEQYF. The CDR3 DNA reads as TGTGCTAGTGGCCCCACGGTCTACGAGCAGTACTTC.

The table lists this clonotype with a few counts. The chain joins TRBV20-1 to TRBJ1-5, with D possibly being TRBD1 (5 bases). CDR3 length: 15 amino acids. V shed 4 bases and J shed 4 bases, with 17 bases lying between them. Per germline, CDR1 DFQATT and CDR2 SNEGSKA (reference sequence). CDR3 bases: TGCAGTGCTAAGGCAGGGCCGGAATGGAATCAGCCCCAGCATTTT. As protein: CSAKAGPEWNQPQHF.

This clonotype was seen ten or more times. This sequence joins TRBV5-1 and TRBJ2-3, with TRBD2 as a possible D gene (6 bases). Deletions cut 1 base from V and 5 bases from J, with 11 bases between. The CDR3 is 14 residues long. The germline V gene encodes CDR1 SGHRS and CDR2 YFSETQ. CDR3 in DNA: TGCGCCAGCAGCTTGAGACTAGGTGTAGATACGCAGTATTTT. Protein sequence: CASSLRLGVDTQYF.

This clonotype has only a few counts. The chain links TRBV28 to TRBJ1-5; the D gene is possibly TRBD1 (6 bases). The V and J ends lost 7 bases and 7 bases respectively, with 17 bases between them. This CDR3 contains 14 residues. The germline CDR1 and CDR2 sequences are MDHEN and SYDVKM. The CDR3 here is CASMEGGLGQPQHF. CDR3 nucleotide sequence: TGTGCCAGCATGGAGGGGGGGCTGGGGCAGCCCCAGCATTTT.

The genes are TRBV9 and TRBJ2-7; 10 bases line up with TRBD1. The CDR3 extends over 15 amino acids. V shed 4 bases, J shed 5 bases, and the junction held 9 bases outside the gene matches. The V gene's germline CDR1 is SGDLS and CDR2 YYNGEE. The CDR3 sequence is CASSKKTGGRDEQYF. CDR3 in DNA: TGTGCCAGCAGCAAAAAGACAGGGGGCAGGGACGAGCAGTACTTC.

The V gene is TRBV25-1, the J gene TRBJ2-5; D is undetermined. The CDR3 is made up of 16 amino acids. Trimming stripped 7 bases from V and 1 base from J, with 19 bases between. The germline V gene has CDR1 MGHDK and CDR2 SYGVNS. CDR3 amino acids: CASMDVASKLQETQYF. The DNA of the CDR3 is TGTGCCAGCATGGATGTCGCCAGCAAGCTCCAAGAGACCCAGTACTTC. Looking up the rest from reference TRBV25-1 and TRBJ2-5 gives the full variable domain: EADIYQTPRYLVIGTGKKITLECSQTMGHDKMYWYQQDPGMELHLIHYSYGVNSTEKGDLSSESTVSRIRTEHFPLTLESARPSHTSQYLCASMDVASKLQETQYFGPGTRLLVL.

This clonotype was seen many times. The chain is built from TRBV2 and TRBJ2-7, with TRBD2 matching over 8 bases. Trimming cost V 3 bases and J 0 bases; bases outside gene matches: 1. Germline V gene data show CDR1 as SNHLY and CDR2 as FYNNEI. The CDR3 has 14 amino acids. The CDR3 DNA follows: TGTGCCAGCAGTGAGACTAGCGCCTCCTACGAGCAGTACTTC. Translating gives CASSETSASYEQYF. Looking up the rest from reference TRBV2 and TRBJ2-7 gives the full variable domain: EPEVTQTPSHQVTQMGQEVILRCVPISNHLYFYWYRQILGQKVEFLVSFYNNEISEKSEIFDDQFSVERPDGSNFTLKIRSTKLEDSAMYFCASSETSASYEQYFGPGTRLTVT.

The rearrangement uses TRBV5-6 and TRBJ2-1; the match to TRBD2 covers 9 bases. CDR1 and CDR2 (germline): SGHDT, YYEEEE. CDR3 length: 14 residues. Unmatched junction bases numbered 3, after V lost 4 bases and J lost 4 bases. The CDR3 loop is CASSRSGGYNEQFF. In nucleotides, the CDR3 is TGTGCCAGCAGCCGAAGCGGGGGGTACAATGAGCAGTTCTTC. Complete variable domain (other parts from reference TRBV5-6 and TRBJ2-1): DAGVTQSPTHLIKTRGQQVTLRCSPKSGHDTVSWYQQALGQGPQFIFQYYEEEERQRGNFPDRFSGHQFPNYSSELNVNALLLGDSALYLCASSRSGGYNEQFFGPGTRLTVL.

At least ten counts were recorded for this clonotype. DNA for the CDR3: TGTGCCAGCTCCGGCAGGCCGGATCAGCCCCAGCATTTT. Translated: CASSGRPDQPQHF. The gene calls are TRBV18 and TRBJ1-5, with unresolved D. The CDR3 sequence is 13 residues long. Germline CDR1 and CDR2: KGHSH and LQKENI. V was trimmed by 6 bases and J by 5 bases, leaving 11 bases between them.

CDR3 in amino acids: CASSQEGRTGYTDTQYF. The CDR3 coding sequence is TGCGCCAGCAGCCAAGAAGGGAGAACAGGGTACACAGATACGCAGTATTTT. The V call is TRBV4-1, the J call TRBJ2-3; possible D gene TRBD1, 6 bases. The CDR3 runs to 17 residues. Germline V gives CDR1 MGHRA, CDR2 YSYEKL. Trimming stripped 0 bases from V and 2 bases from J, with 15 bases between.

There are a few counts of this clonotype. This may be a read error: a much more frequent sequence differs by one nucleotide. The rearrangement links TRBV12-3 or TRBV12-4 to TRBJ2-2; D remains ambiguous. The V end was cut by 3 bases, the J end by 1 base, with 6 bases between. CDR3 length: 14 amino acids. CDR3 residues: CASSLGWNTGELFF. The CDR3, as DNA: TGTGCCAGCAGTTTGGGCTGGAACACCGGGGAGCTGTTTTTT.

The chain carries TRBV11-2 and TRBJ2-3; possible D gene TRBD2, 7 bases. There are 15 residues in the CDR3. With 5 bases removed from V and 6 bases from J, the gap between germline ends came to 18 bases. Germline V CDR1 and CDR2: SGHAT, FQNNGV. CDR3 nucleotide sequence: TGTGCCAGCAGCCCGGGGGGCTCCACGGGTGATACGCAGTATTTT. Translating it yields CASSPGGSTGDTQYF. Full variable domain (outside the CDR3, taken from reference TRBV11-2 and TRBJ2-3): EAGVAQSPRYKIIEKRQSVAFWCNPISGHATLYWYQQILGQGPKLLIQFQNNGVVDDSQLPKDRFSAERLKGVDSTLKIQPAKLEDSAVYLCASSPGGSTGDTQYFGPGTRLTVL.

In this sample, this clonotype turned up many times. The V call is TRBV11-1, the J call TRBJ2-1, with D possibly TRBD2 on 5 matching bases. Germline V gene lookup returns CDR1 SGHAT and CDR2 FQDESV (reference sequence). CDR3 length equals 15 residues. Trimming took 3 bases from V and 0 from J, leaving 9 bases between them. The CDR3 protein is CASSFSAYSYNEQFF. The CDR3 DNA is TGTGCCAGCAGCTTTAGCGCTTACTCCTACAATGAGCAGTTCTTC.

CDR3 in amino acids: CAGGRLAYNEQFF. In nucleotides, the CDR3 is TGTGCTGGGGGGAGGCTCGCCTACAATGAGCAGTTCTTC. The chain recombines TRBV5-6 with TRBJ2-1, with D perhaps matching TRBD2 (6 bases). Germline V gene sequence: CDR1 SGHDT, CDR2 YYEEEE. CDR3 size: 13 residues.

The chain uses TRBV11-2 and TRBJ2-3; D not certain. Trimming removed 3 bases at V and 6 bases at J, with 13 bases between. CDR3 length: 14 amino acids. Germline V gives CDR1 SGHAT, CDR2 FQNNGV. The CDR3 region has the DNA TGTGCCAGCAGCTTGAATTTAGGGCCGGATACGCAGTATTTT. This sequence encodes CASSLNLGPDTQYF.

This clonotype was recorded at least ten times. V and J are TRBV3-1 and TRBJ1-1, with D hard to call. This CDR3 is 17 amino acids long. Looked up from germline, CDR1 is LGHDT and CDR2 is YNNKEL (reference sequence). Trimming took off 0 bases at V and 1 base at J, with 15 bases between the two ends. CDR3 sequence (DNA): TGTGCCAGCAGCCAAGAGGCGGGTTACTTCGGGAACACTGAAGCTTTCTTT. The encoded protein is CASSQEAGYFGNTEAFF.

This clonotype has only a few counts. CDR3 residues: CASSLSQGESPLHF. As DNA, the CDR3 is TGTGCCAGCAGTTTATCCCAGGGAGAGTCACCCCTCCACTTT. The rearrangement uses TRBV28 and TRBJ1-6; a weak D match, TRBD1 (5 bases). Germline V gene lookup returns CDR1 MDHEN and CDR2 SYDVKM. The CDR3 has 14 amino acids. V was shortened by 1 base and J by 10 bases, with 11 bases between the two germline ends.

The V call is TRBV6-2 or TRBV6-3, the J call TRBJ1-5; D is possibly TRBD1 (6 bases). The CDR3 length is 15 residues. Between the trimmed V and J ends, which lost 5 bases and 3 bases, there was a span of 14 bases. Per the germline V gene, CDR1 is MNHEY and CDR2 is SVGEGT. CDR3 DNA sequence: TGTGCCAGCAGTGACGACAGGTTTCTCAATCAGCCCCAGCATTTT. It is translated as CASSDDRFLNQPQHF.

The V and J genes are TRBV20-1 and TRBJ2-1; possible D gene TRBD2, 5 bases. CDR3 length equals 13 residues. CDR1 and CDR2 from the germline V gene are DFQATT and SNEGSKA (reference sequence). V lost 5 bases and J lost 0, with 8 bases in between. Here the CDR3 reads CSAGRGSYNEQFF. In nucleotides, the CDR3 is TGCAGTGCTGGACGGGGCTCCTACAATGAGCAGTTCTTC.

The table lists this clonotype with a few counts. At one end, the junction sequence differs from germline, possibly due to a read error. V and J are TRBV11-3 and TRBJ2-5; D tentatively fits TRBD1 or TRBD2 (5 bases each). Germline V CDR1 and CDR2: SGHNT, YENEEA. The CDR3 is made up of 14 amino acids. CDR3 protein: CASSGTGTQGTQYF. DNA of the CDR3: TGTGCCAGCAGCGGGACCGGGACCCAAGGGACCCAGTACTTC.